Included here is one T cell receptor (beta chain) sequence, with context. Its specificity is unknown. The record originates from a study of CD8 T cells in Susac syndrome. Study results and caveats: Regarding the TCR sequencing and HLA analysis, the study admitted that a relatively small number of individuals were involved.

With random hexamers, 0.5 to 1 ug RNA was reverse transcribed. Amplification of TCR beta CDR3 used immunoSEQ multiplex PCR across 54 Vbeta and 13 Jbeta. One entry per CDR3 protein results from TCRdb running MiXCR on the immunoSEQ multiplex PCR reads. The sample carries more than 75,000 distinct CDR3 sequences, roughly 93% recorded once. Sequencing targeted TCR beta in blood CD8+ and CD4+ T cells. The TCR originated in a human donor in good health. The sample taken for sequencing was CD8+ T cells from PBMCs.

The CDR3 nucleotides are TGTGCCAGCAGCTCGGACAGGGACTATGGCTACACCTTC. Translated: CASSSDRDYGYTF. The chain uses TRBV7-8 and TRBJ1-2; TRBD1 agrees at 8 bases. The trim removed 4 bases at V and 3 bases at J, leaving 1 base unmatched. Germline loops: CDR1 SGHVS, CDR2 FQNEAQ. This CDR3 is built from 13 residues.